This record looks at one T cell receptor (beta chain) sequence and its context. This CDR3 contains 16 residues. V gave up 3 bases and J gave up 4 bases; unmatched junction bases: 9. Germline CDR1 SGHNT, CDR2 YYREEE (reference sequence). This entry comes from a study of T cell changes during pregnancy in multiple sclerosis. Profiled with immunoSEQ multiplex PCR; TCRdb holds only in-frame clones, not every one. Found here are fewer than 60,000 clones, 85% to 95% of them singletons; the top ten hold roughly 3.6%. Sample: peripheral blood, taken after pregnancy. The source is a female donor in good health, enrolled as a control in a pregnancy study. This rearrangement joins TRBV5-4 to TRBJ2-7; 11 bases fit TRBD2. CDR3 in DNA: TGTGCCAGCAGCTCCACCACCGGGACTAGCGGTTACGAGCAGTACTTC. Residues: CASSSTTGTSGYEQYF. Drawing the rest from reference TRBV5-4 and TRBJ2-7, the complete variable domain is ETGVTQSPTHLIKTRGQQVTLRCSSQSGHNTVSWYQQALGQGPQFIFQYYREEENGRGNFPPRFSGLQFPNYSSELNVNALELDDSALYLCASSSTTGTSGYEQYFGPGTRLTVT.